Below, one TCR beta chain is given with its context. Per germline, CDR1 SGDLS and CDR2 YYNGEE. The length of the CDR3 is 14 residues. Through 5' RACE with UMI labels, the TRB cDNA libraries were prepared. Following a re-call of the 5' RACE reads, TCRdb has one entry per CDR3 protein and lacks DNA. In all, the sample yields roughly 70,000 distinct CDR3 sequences. Triplicate sorting captured 300,000 to 350,000 cells each from every CD8+ T cell subset. The data stem from a study of CXCR3-negative and CXCR3-positive naive CD8 T cells. This receptor was taken from a human donor in good health. Some clones in this sample may be carry-over from other donors' samples. The genes are TRBV9 and TRBJ2-5; TCRdb selects TRBD1, and the lack of DNA leaves this call unchecked. The material sequenced was naive CXCR3- CD8+ T cells from blood. Subset reported: CD45RO-CCR7+CD27+CD95- naive CD8+ T cells lacking CXCR3 (TNR3-). The chain's CDR3 is CASSEGQGGETQYF.